This T cell receptor beta chain was captured by sequencing in a study of T cell responses to AZD1222 COVID-19 vaccine. Germline assignment: CDR1 SEHNR and CDR2 FQNEAQ (reference sequence). There are 18 residues in the CDR3. V gave up 4 bases and J gave up 3 bases; unmatched junction bases: 7. On this clone: Its antigen remains unknown.

Pooling was applied to second doses at about 4 or about 12 weeks. Overall study results and limits: It should be noted that donors were predominantly white British and more often female, and clonal diversity was possibly underestimated. Researchers took repertoire samples only after the peak T cell response had come. Two AZD1222 doses significantly raised spike-specific TCR breadth and depth over controls.

Assay used: immunoSEQ multiplex PCR; TCRdb lists only in-frame clones, some missing. The sample contains about 150,000 clones, 80% to 95% of which appear only once. This chain links TRBV7-9 with TRBJ2-1; TRBD2 aligns across 15 bases. This clonotype originated in an adult who received the AZD1222 COVID-19 vaccine. The material was peripheral blood, obtained 28 days after the second AZD1222 dose. CDR3 nucleotide sequence: TGTGCCAGCAGCTCAAGCCCGGGACTAGCGGGGGGCTACAATGAGCAGTTCTTC. This gives the protein CASSSSPGLAGGYNEQFF.